The 2 T cell receptor beta chains listed next were all sequenced from one sample in a study of yellow fever vaccine responses in identical twins. TCRdb ran MiXCR on the RT-PCR reads and lists one entry per CDR3 protein. The table shows fewer than 2,500 distinct CDR3 sequences, with 7.4% occurring only once. The source material was T cells from blood (PBMCs), unsorted or a sorted subset (not recorded which), sampled around 2 years after vaccination. The origin of the receptors is a woman younger than 30 who received the yellow fever vaccine.

Only a few counts were recorded for this clonotype. V gene TRBV2 combines with J gene TRBJ2-1; 7 nucleotides align to TRBD2. This CDR3 contains 13 residues. In germline, CDR1 is SNHLY, CDR2 FYNNEI. V lost 9 bases to trimming and J lost 0 bases; unmatched junction nucleotides: 2. This chain's CDR3 is CASRTSSYNEQFF. CDR3 sequence (DNA): TGTGCCAGTAGGACTAGCTCCTACAATGAGCAGTTCTTC.

This chain uses TRBV6-5 with TRBJ1-1, with unresolved D. The V gene's germline CDR1 is MNHEY and CDR2 SVGAGI. This CDR3 comprises 14 residues. Deletions cut 0 bases from V and 0 bases from J, with 5 bases between. CDR3 loop: CASSYSWVNTEAFF. The CDR3 nucleotides are TGTGCCAGCAGTTACTCGTGGGTGAACACTGAAGCTTTCTTT.